This T cell receptor beta chain was observed in a study of shared clonotypes between healthy human individuals. Broader study findings: Few donors restricted represented genetic and exposure-history diversity.

HIV-negative, healthy adults without recent acute infections or vaccinations were the donors. A note on this clone: Its antigen is currently unknown.

This CDR3 is 14 amino acids long. J gave up 1 base and V 8 bases, and 5 bases lay outside the gene matches. Germline V CDR1 and CDR2: MDHEN, SYDVKM. Using immunoSEQ multiplex PCR, the repertoire was profiled, and TCRdb retains in-frame clones only, with some absent. The sample has roughly 500,000 clones, 65% to 85% seen once. The rearrangement joins TRBV28 to TRBJ1-5; 7 bases are a match to TRBD1. The source of this sequence is a woman in her thirties or forties in good health. Some clones in this sample may be carry-over from other donors' samples. The sample was PBMCs. Here the CDR3 reads CASRTGESNQPQHF. The DNA for the CDR3 is TGTGCCAGCCGAACAGGGGAAAGCAATCAGCCCCAGCATTTT.